This passage covers 17 T cell receptor beta chains from one sample sequenced in a study of PD-1 blockade in classical Hodgkin lymphoma. Time point: cycle 4 day 1 (C4D1), after six to seven weeks of nivolumab. Each patient experienced a relapse that followed autologous stem cell transplantation, and brentuximab vedotin exposure varied. Magnetic negative selection isolated CD8+ T cells from thawed PBMCs. Clones were read by immunoSEQ multiplex PCR, and TCRdb kept only the in-frame ones, dropping some. The sample has approximately 1,000 clones; 55% to 75% are singletons. This specimen was CD8+ T cells from blood, taken before the fourth cycle of nivolumab. The receptors were sampled from a human donor with classical Hodgkin lymphoma.

V and J are TRBV6-4 and TRBJ1-5; D gene ambiguous. V gave up 5 bases and J gave up 3 bases, with 8 bases separating them. Germline V lookup: CDR1 MRHNA, CDR2 SNTAGT. The CDR3 loop spans 13 amino acids. CDR3 amino acids: CASSPGNNQPQHF. The CDR3 region has the DNA TGTGCCAGCAGTCCGGGGAACAATCAGCCCCAGCATTTT.

This clone was detected only a few times. The chain carries TRBV7-8 and TRBJ2-2; 7 positions match TRBD2. With V trimmed by 4 bases and J by 0 bases, 2 bases remained unmatched. This CDR3 spans 15 amino acids. Germline lookup yields CDR1 SGHVS and CDR2 FQNEAQ. The CDR3 DNA reads TGTGCCAGCAGCTCCGGACTAGCGAACACCGGGGAGCTGTTTTTT. This sequence encodes CASSSGLANTGELFF.

The chain links TRBV7-9 to TRBJ2-7; no firm D call. CDR1 and CDR2 from the germline V gene are SEHNR and FQNEAQ (reference sequence). V lost 5 bases, J lost 6 bases, and 14 bases lay in between. This CDR3 is 13 amino acids long. The CDR3 DNA follows: TGTGCCAGCAGCCAACATAATTTAGGCGAGCAGTACTTC. This codes for CASSQHNLGEQYF.

The chain employs TRBV6-6 and TRBJ1-1; tentative D call: TRBD1 (6 bases). In germline, CDR1 is MNHNY, CDR2 SVGAGI (reference sequence). The CDR3 extends over 11 amino acids. V was clipped by 0 bases and J by 11 bases, with 7 bases between them. CDR3 protein: CASSYSGGAFF. In DNA, the CDR3 is TGTGCCAGCAGTTACTCAGGGGGGGCTTTCTTT.

This rearrangement joins TRBV4-1 to TRBJ1-2; D remains unclear. This CDR3 region has 15 residues. Germline V lookup: CDR1 MGHRA, CDR2 YSYEKL. Trimming cost V 0 bases and J 4 bases, with 12 bases left between them. CDR3 in DNA: TGCGCCAGCAGCCAAGAGAGGGATTCTGGCTATGGCTACACCTTC. As protein: CASSQERDSGYGYTF.

In DNA form, the CDR3 reads TGTGCCAGCAGCTTGGGACTAGCGGGGGGGTTCTACGAGCAGTACTTC. Translation: CASSLGLAGGFYEQYF. This rearrangement joins TRBV5-5 to TRBJ2-7, with 14 bases identical to TRBD2. The CDR3 has 16 amino acids. The germline V gene encodes CDR1 SGHKS and CDR2 YYEKEE (reference sequence). V lost 0 bases and J lost 3; bases outside the gene matches: 2.

The chain carries TRBV6-1 and TRBJ2-7; D ambiguous. This CDR3 spans 13 amino acids. The V end was cut by 6 bases, the J end by 3 bases, with 12 bases between. The germline gives CDR1 MNHNS, CDR2 SASEGT. For the CDR3, the DNA is TGTGCCAGCAGGCTAGTAGATGTCTACGAGCAGTACTTC. It specifies CASRLVDVYEQYF.

This chain connects TRBV6-6 to TRBJ2-3; 7 bases map to TRBD1. There are 13 residues in the CDR3. The V and J ends lost 10 bases and 5 bases, in that order; junction bases with no gene match: 9. Germline V gives CDR1 MNHNY, CDR2 SVGAGI (reference sequence). The CDR3 loop reads CAISGTVEDTQYF. CDR3 coding DNA: TGTGCCATCTCCGGGACAGTTGAAGATACGCAGTATTTT.

The chain employs TRBV18 and TRBJ2-5, with TRBD1 identical over 7 bases. Germline CDR1 and CDR2: KGHSH and LQKENI. Trimming removed 3 bases from V and 6 bases from J; junction bases left unmatched: 22. The CDR3 loop spans 19 amino acids. CDR3 coding DNA: TGTGCCAGCTCACCTCTACATTGGTCCCAAAACGACAGGGCGCAGACCCAGTACTTC. This sequence encodes CASSPLHWSQNDRAQTQYF.

V gene TRBV2 combines with J gene TRBJ1-6; 8 nucleotides align to TRBD1. This CDR3 comprises 17 residues. Losses at the gene ends were 4 bases for V and 6 bases for J; bases not matched to a gene: 11. From germline, CDR1 is SNHLY and CDR2 FYNNEI. CDR3 sequence: CASSGAGQVPSNSPLHF. CDR3 coding DNA: TGTGCCAGCAGTGGGGCGGGACAGGTACCTTCTAATTCACCCCTCCACTTT.

This chain joins TRBV7-6 and TRBJ1-4, with unresolved D. CDR3 size: 13 residues. V was pared by 1 base and J by 6 bases, with 6 bases between. Germline CDR1 and CDR2: SGHVS and FNYEAQ. CDR3 sequence: CASSLDADEKLFF. The CDR3 region has the DNA TGTGCCAGCAGCTTAGACGCGGATGAAAAACTGTTTTTT.

V and J are TRBV29-1 and TRBJ2-5, with TRBD2 matching over 7 bases. The last part of the DNA fits TRBJ2-7 better; the J call may be wrong. The CDR3 covers 13 residues. The germline V gene has CDR1 SQVTM and CDR2 ANQGSEA. CDR3 DNA sequence: TGCAGCGTTGCTGGGCGGGGGTTCTACGAGCAGTACTTC. Translation: CSVAGRGFYEQYF.

The J gene is TRBJ2-1, the V gene TRBV5-8; TRBD1 aligns across 8 bases. The CDR3 spans 15 residues. Trimming cost V 0 bases and J 2 bases; bases outside gene matches: 1. Germline CDR1 reads SGHTS; CDR2 reads YDEGEE. The CDR3 nucleotides read TGTGCCAGCAGCTTGGGGACAGGGCCCTACAATGAGCAGTTCTTC. Its translation: CASSLGTGPYNEQFF.

This clone was seen a few times. This chain uses TRBV7-2 with TRBJ2-5; D tentatively fits TRBD1 or TRBD2 (5 bases each). Per the germline V gene, CDR1 is SGHTA and CDR2 is FQGNSA. The ends were cut back, 9 bases at V and 12 bases at J, with 17 bases in the middle. The CDR3 runs 11 residues. The chain's CDR3 is CASTNRDDKYF. In DNA form, the CDR3 reads TGTGCCAGTACAAACCGGGACGACAAGTACTTC.

The chain links TRBV27 to TRBJ2-1; TRBD2 matches at 9 bases. The junction had 4 bases not matched to a gene; V was cut back by 6 bases and J by 4 bases. The CDR3 is made up of 14 amino acids. Germline CDR1 and CDR2: MNHEY and SMNVEV (reference sequence). The CDR3 DNA follows: TGTGCCAGCAGGCTAGCGGGAAGGTACAATGAGCAGTTCTTC. Encoded protein: CASRLAGRYNEQFF.

The V call is TRBV7-9, the J call TRBJ2-1; 9 bases fit TRBD2. The V gene's germline CDR1 is SEHNR and CDR2 FQNEAQ (reference sequence). V gave up 2 bases and J gave up 0 bases; unmatched junction bases: 11. This CDR3 comprises 19 residues. CDR3 nucleotide sequence: TGTGCCAGCAGCTTAAAGGGGCTAGCGGGAATTAGCTCCTACAATGAGCAGTTCTTC. Protein product: CASSLKGLAGISSYNEQFF.

This clone was found a few times. The J gene is TRBJ2-1, the V gene TRBV11-3; maybe TRBD2 (6 bases). Deletions cut 6 bases from V and 2 bases from J, with 14 bases between. CDR3 length: 15 amino acids. Germline V gene data show CDR1 as SGHNT and CDR2 as YENEEA. The CDR3 protein is CASSDAGYTYNEQFF. The CDR3 DNA reads TGTGCCAGCAGTGACGCGGGATATACCTACAATGAGCAGTTCTTC.